This TCR beta chain emerged from a study of OX40 agonist ivuxolimab in advanced cancers. Findings and caveats of the study: Among some nonresponders, normalized T-cell clonal expansion was also low. Not determined was the antigen specificity of the expanded peripheral T cells. Among the lowest levels of clonal expansion were found in partial responders at 0.1-3.0 mg/kg.

A remark on this clone: The antigen is not known.

Assay used: immunoSEQ multiplex PCR; TCRdb lists only in-frame clones, some missing. The data contain about 64,000 clones, roughly 81% of them singletons. Germline loops: CDR1 LNHNV, CDR2 YYDKDF (reference sequence). This CDR3 has 16 amino acids. Trimming took 2 bases from V and 5 from J; bases not matched to a gene: 8. Collection of blood occurred at baseline, at cycle 4 day 1, and at cycle 7 day 1. Sequenced material: CD4+ or CD8+ T cells sorted from blood, taken in a trial of the OX40 agonist ivuxolimab. This chain uses TRBV15 with TRBJ2-1; 8 bases map to TRBD1. The receptor was derived from an adult with an advanced solid tumor such as melanoma, head and neck, liver or kidney cancer. CDR3 amino acids: CATSRPRQGLNNEQFF. Here the CDR3 DNA reads TGTGCCACCAGCAGACCGCGACAGGGGTTGAACAATGAGCAGTTCTTC.